This entry lists 30 T cell receptor beta chains sequenced from one sample in a study of blood T cell repertoires in COVID-19. Profiling relied on immunoSEQ multiplex PCR, and the TCRdb table lists in-frame clones only, not all of them. Among roughly 250,000 clones listed, roughly nine tenths were seen once. The sample was PBMCs or T cells enriched from blood (not recorded which). The receptors shown here come from a human donor in a cohort exposed to, infected with or recovered from COVID-19 (not recorded which). The donor label of this sample is uncertain.

This chain joins TRBV9 and TRBJ1-3; D ambiguous. The CDR3 contains 13 residues. The V gene lost 4 bases and the J gene lost 4 bases, with 9 bases spanning the gap. The germline V gene encodes CDR1 SGDLS and CDR2 YYNGEE. CDR3 DNA sequence: TGTGCCAGCAGCCCTAACGTCGGAAACACCATATATTTT. Translated: CASSPNVGNTIYF.

CDR3 bases: TGTGCCAGCACATTTCGACCTAGAGATGAAAAACTGTTTTTT. Amino acids: CASTFRPRDEKLFF. The chain recombines TRBV2 with TRBJ1-4, with D unresolved. The CDR3 runs 14 residues. Per germline, CDR1 SNHLY and CDR2 FYNNEI. V was cut by 7 bases and J by 6 bases, with 15 bases left in between. Combining the CDR3 with reference TRBV2 and TRBJ1-4 gives the whole variable domain EPEVTQTPSHQVTQMGQEVILRCVPISNHLYFYWYRQILGQKVEFLVSFYNNEISEKSEIFDDQFSVERPDGSNFTLKIRSTKLEDSAMYFCASTFRPRDEKLFFGSGTQLSVL.

The V gene is TRBV3-1 (or the pseudogene TRBV3-2), the J gene TRBJ1-5; D is unresolved. Germline loops: CDR1 LGHDT, CDR2 YNNKEL (reference sequence). The CDR3 spans 14 residues. Trimming pared 1 base from V and 5 bases from J, leaving 9 bases between. The DNA for the CDR3 is TGTGCCAGCAGCCAAGCAGGCTCCGATCAGCCCCAGCATTTT. It codes for CASSQAGSDQPQHF.

This sequence joins TRBV6-5 and TRBJ1-2; TRBD1 might be the D (6 bases). Germline V gene data show CDR1 as MNHEY and CDR2 as SVGAGI. CDR3 length equals 13 residues. V was cut by 8 bases and J by 8 bases, with 18 bases left in between. The CDR3 nucleotides read TGTGCCAGCCGAAGTATCCGACAGGACGGCTACACCTTC. As protein: CASRSIRQDGYTF.

The table lists this clone with a count of one. The chain is built from TRBV18 and TRBJ1-1; possible D gene TRBD1, 5 bases. The CDR3 runs 16 residues. The germline gives CDR1 KGHSH, CDR2 LQKENI. Trimming cost V 5 bases and J 0 bases, with 16 bases left between them. CDR3 bases: TGTGCCAGCTCATCACAGGCTCCGGGTGTGAACACTGAAGCTTTCTTT. Translated, it gives CASSSQAPGVNTEAFF.

The rearrangement uses TRBV6-5 and TRBJ1-5; D perhaps matches TRBD1 (5 bases). V lost 6 bases, J lost 6 bases, and 15 bases lay in between. Per germline, CDR1 MNHEY and CDR2 SVGAGI. The CDR3 consists of 14 residues. CDR3 nucleotides: TGTGCCAGCAGAAGCCGGGGGAGAAGTCAGCCCCAGCATTTT. This translates into CASRSRGRSQPQHF.

The genes are TRBV30 and TRBJ1-1, with 8 bases matching TRBD1. CDR3 size: 13 residues. From germline, CDR1 is GTSNPN and CDR2 SVGIG (reference sequence). With 8 bases clipped from V and 4 bases from J, the junction kept 9 bases outside the gene matches. The CDR3 DNA follows: TGTGCCGGACAGGGTGGTTTGGGCACTGAAGCTTTCTTT. Translation gives CAGQGGLGTEAFF.

The gene calls are TRBV6-5 and TRBJ2-5; 9 bases are a match to TRBD1. Trimming took 6 bases from V and 5 from J; bases not matched to a gene: 1. CDR1 is MNHEY, CDR2 SVGAGI, per germline. There are 12 residues in the CDR3. CDR3 amino acids: CASRGTGETQYF. The CDR3 bases are TGTGCCAGCAGAGGGACAGGGGAGACCCAGTACTTC.

This clone was counted once. J is TRBJ2-1 and V is TRBV11-2, with 8 positions matching TRBD2. In germline, CDR1 is SGHAT, CDR2 FQNNGV. V was pared by 4 bases and J by 6 bases, with 8 bases of the junction left unmatched. The CDR3 contains 15 residues. The CDR3 DNA is TGTGCCAGCAGCTCGGGACTAGATAGCCTCAATGAGCAGTTCTTC. Residues: CASSSGLDSLNEQFF.

This clone appeared a single time. This chain connects TRBV19 to TRBJ1-2; 8 bases line up with TRBD1. This CDR3 is 16 amino acids long. The V and J ends lost 3 bases and 7 bases, in that order; junction bases with no gene match: 13. Looked up from germline, CDR1 is LNHDA and CDR2 is SQIVND (reference sequence). The CDR3 nucleotides read TGTGCCAGTAGTATTTCCCCCAGCAGGGGGCCTGGTGGCTACACCTTC. Amino acid sequence: CASSISPSRGPGGYTF.

The chain employs TRBV7-2 and TRBJ2-2, with D possibly matching TRBD2 (6 bases). Per germline, CDR1 SGHTA and CDR2 FQGNSA. The V and J ends lost 3 bases and 5 bases respectively, with 10 bases between them. The CDR3 extends over 14 amino acids. The CDR3 loop reads CASSFTSLTGELFF. In DNA form, the CDR3 reads TGTGCCAGCAGCTTTACTAGCCTTACCGGGGAGCTGTTTTTT.

This clone came up once. The rearrangement joins TRBV5-5 to TRBJ2-7; TRBD1 matches at 7 bases. The germline CDR1 and CDR2 sequences are SGHKS and YYEKEE (reference sequence). This CDR3 has 12 residues. The V gene end was trimmed by 6 bases and the J gene end by 2 bases; junction bases not matched to a gene: 2. The CDR3 nucleotides read TGTGCCAGCACTACAGGGGCCTACGAGCAGTACTTC. It yields the protein CASTTGAYEQYF.

The genes are TRBV7-2 and TRBJ1-1; D possibly corresponds to TRBD1 (6 bases). CDR1 is SGHTA and CDR2 is FQGNSA in the germline V gene. The germline V and J ends were trimmed by 6 bases and 0 bases, with 8 bases remaining between them. The CDR3 extends over 13 amino acids. CDR3: CASRGHLNTEAFF. In DNA form, the CDR3 reads TGTGCCAGCAGGGGACATCTGAACACTGAAGCTTTCTTT.

The V gene is TRBV5-6, the J gene TRBJ2-7, with D perhaps matching TRBD1 (6 bases). Germline loops: CDR1 SGHDT, CDR2 YYEEEE. Trimming removed 2 bases from V and 7 bases from J, with 16 bases in between. The CDR3 extends over 14 amino acids. The CDR3 here is CASSLSQGTAEQYF. DNA for the CDR3: TGTGCCAGCAGCTTATCACAGGGAACAGCGGAGCAGTACTTC.

This chain links TRBV4-2 with TRBJ2-5; D unresolved. V was pared by 2 bases and J by 2 bases, with 9 bases between. The CDR3 has 14 residues. Germline-derived CDR1 and CDR2 are LGHNA and YNFKEQ. CDR3: CASSQKQLQETQYF. DNA for the CDR3: TGTGCCAGCAGCCAAAAGCAACTGCAAGAGACCCAGTACTTC.

This rearrangement joins TRBV12-5 to TRBJ1-2, with 7 bases matching TRBD1. CDR1 is LGHNT and CDR2 is FRNRAP in the germline V gene. The ends lost 5 bases at V and 4 bases at J; junction bases unmatched: 13. The CDR3 length is 16 residues. CDR3 bases: TGTGCTAGTGGTCTCATAGTTAGGGGGCCCCTCTATGGCTACACCTTC. It codes for CASGLIVRGPLYGYTF. Together with reference TRBV12-5 and TRBJ1-2, the CDR3 gives the full variable domain: DARVTQTPRHKVTEMGQEVTMRCQPILGHNTVFWYRQTMMQGLELLAYFRNRAPLDDSGMPKDRFSAEMPDATLATLKIQPSEPRDSAVYFCASGLIVRGPLYGYTFGSGTRLTVV.

The chain joins TRBV19 to TRBJ1-2; 8 bases are shared with TRBD1. J lost 3 bases, V lost 4 bases, and 7 bases had no gene match. Germline loops: CDR1 LNHDA, CDR2 SQIVND (reference sequence). The length of the CDR3 is 15 residues. CDR3 region: CASSTTGVFDYGYTF. The CDR3 DNA reads TGTGCCAGTAGTACGACAGGGGTGTTTGACTATGGCTACACCTTC.

V usage is TRBV6-5 and J usage is TRBJ2-7, with 12 bases lining up with TRBD1. The CDR3 totals 14 residues. V lost 10 bases to trimming and J lost 5 bases; unmatched junction nucleotides: 9. Germline CDR1 MNHEY, CDR2 SVGAGI. The CDR3 DNA follows: TGTGCCACCCGGCCGGGACAGGGGGCAAACGAGCAGTACTTC. Amino acid sequence: CATRPGQGANEQYF.

The V call is TRBV7-9, the J call TRBJ1-2; TRBD1 agrees at 8 bases. The V gene end was trimmed by 4 bases and the J gene end by 8 bases; junction bases not matched to a gene: 6. The germline V gene has CDR1 SEHNR and CDR2 FQNEAQ (reference sequence). This CDR3 contains 13 residues. The CDR3 coding sequence is TGTGCCAGCAGCTATGAGGACAGGGAAGGCTACACCTTC. It is translated as CASSYEDREGYTF.

The chain carries TRBV7-3 and TRBJ1-2; weak D call: TRBD1 (5 bases). Trimming pared 1 base from V and 2 bases from J, leaving 23 bases between. Germline CDR1 reads SGHTA; CDR2 reads FQGTGA. The CDR3 totals 19 residues. The CDR3 bases are TGTGCCAGCAGCTTAAAACGGGGGGGACGACGAAGAGAAAACTATGGCTACACCTTC. This sequence encodes CASSLKRGGRRRENYGYTF.

Remarks on this clone: The same CDR3 can be traced to other DNA sequences in this sample. The V gene is TRBV5-1, the J gene TRBJ1-2; TRBD1 matches at 8 bases. Germline CDR1 reads SGHRS; CDR2 reads YFSETQ. V lost 0 bases and J lost 2; bases outside the gene matches: 0. This CDR3 has 14 residues. In DNA form, the CDR3 reads TGCGCCAGCAGCTTGGGACAGGGGAACTATGGCTACACCTTC. It codes for CASSLGQGNYGYTF.

This clone was observed a single time. CDR3 sequence reads: CASSLGRWGRYNEQFF. DNA for the CDR3: TGTGCCAGCAGTTTAGGTCGCTGGGGCCGTTACAATGAGCAGTTCTTC. The rearrangement uses TRBV27 and TRBJ2-1, with a weak D call TRBD1 (5 bases). CDR1 is MNHEY, CDR2 SMNVEV, per germline (reference sequence). Trimming shortened V by 2 bases and J by 4 bases, and 15 bases separated the two germline ends. CDR3 length equals 16 residues.

This clone came up once. V gene TRBV12-2 combines with J gene TRBJ1-1. TRBV12-2 is deemed a pseudogene. The CDR3 spans 17 residues. In DNA form, the CDR3 reads TGTGCAAGTCGCTTACGATCTCTCGGGGAGGGAAAGACTGAAGCTTTCTTT. It yields the protein CASRLRSLGEGKTEAFF.

The chain is built from TRBV29-1 and TRBJ1-3; D call uncertain. The germline V gene has CDR1 SQVTM and CDR2 ANQGSEA. The V end was cut by 5 bases, the J end by 0 bases, with 17 bases between. This CDR3 is built from 16 residues. CDR3 sequence: CSVLLAVPDSGNTIYF. The CDR3 DNA sequence: TGCAGCGTTTTGCTCGCGGTTCCAGACTCTGGAAACACCATATATTTT.

J is TRBJ1-4 and V is TRBV7-9; 7 positions match TRBD1. V gave up 4 bases and J gave up 4 bases; unmatched junction bases: 9. Germline V CDR1 and CDR2: SEHNR, FQNEAQ (reference sequence). CDR3 length equals 16 residues. The CDR3 sequence is CASSWGSGTVNEKLFF. CDR3 DNA sequence: TGTGCCAGCAGCTGGGGGTCGGGGACAGTTAATGAAAAACTGTTTTTT.

J is TRBJ2-5 and V is TRBV5-1; 14 bases agree with TRBD2. Germline V lookup: CDR1 SGHRS, CDR2 YFSETQ. The V gene end was trimmed by 1 base and the J gene end by 5 bases; junction bases not matched to a gene: 4. The CDR3 spans 16 residues. CDR3 sequence (DNA): TGCGCCAGCAGCTTGAGGACTAGCGGGGGGCAGGAGACCCAGTACTTC. It translates to CASSLRTSGGQETQYF.

The chain links TRBV2 to TRBJ2-3; possible D gene TRBD2, 5 bases. V dropped 7 bases and J dropped 6 bases, with 8 bases sitting between them. The CDR3 is made up of 11 amino acids. Germline V gene data show CDR1 as SNHLY and CDR2 as FYNNEI. This CDR3 is CASILADTQYF. Here the CDR3 DNA reads TGTGCCAGCATTTTAGCGGATACGCAGTATTTT.

V and J are TRBV2 and TRBJ1-2; 8 positions match TRBD1. The trim removed 7 bases at V and 5 bases at J, leaving 12 bases unmatched. The CDR3 has 15 residues. The germline V gene encodes CDR1 SNHLY and CDR2 FYNNEI. This CDR3 reads CASNKDRVGQYGYTF. In nucleotides, the CDR3 is TGTGCCAGCAATAAGGACAGGGTGGGGCAGTATGGCTACACCTTC. The full variable domain, completed using reference TRBV2 and TRBJ1-2, is EPEVTQTPSHQVTQMGQEVILRCVPISNHLYFYWYRQILGQKVEFLVSFYNNEISEKSEIFDDQFSVERPDGSNFTLKIRSTKLEDSAMYFCASNKDRVGQYGYTFGSGTRLTVV.

The CDR3 is CASSFSSDQPQHF. The CDR3 DNA reads TGTGCCAGCAGTTTTAGTTCCGATCAGCCCCAGCATTTT. This chain connects TRBV2 to TRBJ1-5; no firm D call. Trimming shortened V by 5 bases and J by 5 bases, and 10 bases separated the two germline ends. Germline V CDR1 and CDR2: SNHLY, FYNNEI. This CDR3 contains 13 residues. Complete variable domain (other parts from reference TRBV2 and TRBJ1-5): EPEVTQTPSHQVTQMGQEVILRCVPISNHLYFYWYRQILGQKVEFLVSFYNNEISEKSEIFDDQFSVERPDGSNFTLKIRSTKLEDSAMYFCASSFSSDQPQHFGDGTRLSIL.

The chain has TRBV7-8 and TRBJ1-3; D not resolved. The CDR3 contains 14 residues. CDR1 is SGHVS and CDR2 is FQNEAQ in the germline V gene. V was trimmed by 3 bases and J by 0 bases, leaving 6 bases between them. The chain's CDR3 is CASSLGASGNTIYF. CDR3 nucleotides: TGTGCCAGCAGCTTGGGAGCCTCTGGAAACACCATATATTTT.